What follows are 25 T cell receptor beta chains derived from one specimen sequenced in a study of blood T cell repertoires in COVID-19. Some clones are missing from TCRdb's copy, which holds only in-frame ones; the method was immunoSEQ multiplex PCR. The table records some 87,000 clones, approximately 81% of them present only once. The sample taken for sequencing was peripheral blood. The origin of the receptors is an elderly man with active or convalescent COVID-19.

V is TRBV11-2 and J is TRBJ2-3, with 14 bases matching TRBD2. Trimming at V came to 5 bases and at J to 6 bases, leaving 7 bases not matched to a gene. The length of the CDR3 is 16 residues. Germline V lookup: CDR1 SGHAT, CDR2 FQNNGV. CDR3 bases: TGTGCCAGCAGCGCCAGACTAGCGGGGGGGCGGGATACGCAGTATTTT. Translating gives CASSARLAGGRDTQYF.

V and J are TRBV6-6 and TRBJ2-7; a possible D gene is TRBD2 (5 bases). Trimming took off 2 bases at V and 4 bases at J, with 15 bases between the two ends. The CDR3 is 15 amino acids. In germline, CDR1 is MNHNY, CDR2 SVGAGI (reference sequence). CDR3 nucleotides: TGTGCCAGCAGTTACGGTGGCAGCGGAGCATACGAGCAGTACTTC. It specifies CASSYGGSGAYEQYF.

The chain uses TRBV28 and TRBJ2-5; 12 positions match TRBD2. Germline V gives CDR1 MDHEN, CDR2 SYDVKM. The CDR3 has 15 amino acids. J gave up 1 base and V 5 bases, and 2 bases lay outside the gene matches. The CDR3 DNA reads as TGTGCCAGCAGTCGGACTAGCGGGGCCCAAGAGACCCAGTACTTC. Its translation is CASSRTSGAQETQYF.

The rearrangement joins TRBV7-2 to TRBJ2-7, with D possibly being TRBD2 (7 bases). This CDR3 contains 14 residues. V dropped 3 bases and J dropped 2 bases, with 11 bases sitting between them. Germline V gene lookup returns CDR1 SGHTA and CDR2 FQGNSA. The DNA for the CDR3 is TGTGCCAGCAGCTTGGGCGGGGGCACCTACGAGCAGTACTTC. It codes for CASSLGGGTYEQYF.

In this sample, this clone turned up once. The chain couples TRBV30 to TRBJ2-5; possibly TRBD2 for D (7 bases). Germline-derived CDR1 and CDR2 are GTSNPN and SVGIG (reference sequence). This CDR3 is built from 15 residues. Trimming cost V 1 base and J 4 bases, with 16 bases left between them. This chain's CDR3 is CAWSALAGAGETQYF. The CDR3 bases are TGTGCCTGGAGTGCCCTTGCGGGGGCGGGAGAGACCCAGTACTTC.

This clone was found once. The V gene is TRBV19, the J gene TRBJ1-2; weak D call: TRBD1 (5 bases). CDR1 and CDR2 from the germline V gene are LNHDA and SQIVND (reference sequence). V dropped 7 bases and J dropped 3 bases, with 12 bases sitting between them. This CDR3 spans 13 amino acids. The CDR3 nucleotides read TGTGCCAGTACCCCCGGCAGGGACTATGGCTACACCTTC. Protein product: CASTPGRDYGYTF. The full variable domain, rest sourced from reference TRBV19 and TRBJ1-2, is DGGITQSPKYLFRKEGQNVTLSCEQNLNHDAMYWYRQDPGQGLRLIYYSQIVNDFQKGDIAEGYSVSREKKESFPLTVTSAQKNPTAFYLCASTPGRDYGYTFGSGTRLTVV.

The chain carries TRBV5-5 and TRBJ1-2; a weak D match, TRBD1 (6 bases). Germline CDR1 reads SGHKS; CDR2 reads YYEKEE (reference sequence). The CDR3 consists of 14 residues. The V end was cut by 0 bases, the J end by 5 bases, with 11 bases between. The CDR3 protein is CASSLVGQGYGYTF. The CDR3 DNA is TGTGCCAGCAGCTTGGTCGGGCAGGGGTATGGCTACACCTTC.

This clone was recorded only once. The chain employs TRBV27 and TRBJ2-6, with no clear D. V dropped 7 bases and J dropped 0 bases, with 7 bases sitting between them. The CDR3 totals 14 residues. Looked up from germline, CDR1 is MNHEY and CDR2 is SMNVEV (reference sequence). The CDR3 DNA is TGTGCCAGCAACTCTAACTCTGGGGCCAACGTCCTGACTTTC. It codes for CASNSNSGANVLTF. Complete variable domain (other parts from reference TRBV27 and TRBJ2-6): EAQVTQNPRYLITVTGKKLTVTCSQNMNHEYMSWYRQDPGLGLRQIYYSMNVEVTDKGDVPEGYKVSRKEKRNFPLILESPSPNQTSLYFCASNSNSGANVLTFGAGSRLTVL.

The CDR3 loop is CASSPTGRRHTQYF. DNA for the CDR3: TGTGCCAGCAGCCCCACCGGGAGGCGGCATACGCAGTATTTT. V gene TRBV7-9 combines with J gene TRBJ2-3, with 7 bases lining up with TRBD2. CDR3 length: 14 residues. CDR1 and CDR2 from the germline V gene are SEHNR and FQNEAQ (reference sequence). V dropped 5 bases and J dropped 7; count of bases not matched to a gene: 9.

The genes are TRBV7-8 and TRBJ2-5, with D maybe TRBD2 (6 bases). V lost 0 bases, J lost 5 bases, and 10 bases lay in between. This CDR3 comprises 14 residues. Germline V lookup: CDR1 SGHVS, CDR2 FQNEAQ. CDR3 in DNA: TGTGCCAGCAGCTTAGCGTGGGGGGAGGAGACCCAGTACTTC. Protein product: CASSLAWGEETQYF.

The chain recombines TRBV2 with TRBJ1-2; no clear D gene. With 3 bases removed from V and 5 bases from J, the gap between germline ends came to 10 bases. Germline V gene data show CDR1 as SNHLY and CDR2 as FYNNEI. This CDR3 region has 13 residues. CDR3 region: CASSDENDYGYTF. DNA for the CDR3: TGTGCCAGCAGTGACGAGAATGATTATGGCTACACCTTC.

The rearrangement joins TRBV12-5 to TRBJ1-5; possible D gene TRBD1, 5 bases. The germline V and J ends were trimmed by 3 bases and 6 bases, with 18 bases remaining between them. CDR3 length: 16 residues. The germline CDR1 and CDR2 sequences are LGHNT and FRNRAP. DNA of the CDR3: TGTGCTAGTGGTTTAGTTTTCGGGCAGGGCAGTCAGCCCCAGCATTTT. It encodes CASGLVFGQGSQPQHF.

In this sample, this clone turned up a few times. The chain has TRBV19 and TRBJ2-5, with D tentatively TRBD1 (5 bases). V was trimmed by 10 bases and J by 4 bases, leaving 19 bases between them. Germline V CDR1 and CDR2: LNHDA, SQIVND (reference sequence). The CDR3 totals 14 residues. CDR3 protein: CATNPGRSRETQYF. CDR3 nucleotides: TGTGCCACAAACCCAGGGCGGTCCCGAGAGACCCAGTACTTC.

This rearrangement joins TRBV11-3 to TRBJ2-2, with 9 bases aligning to TRBD2. The CDR3 consists of 16 residues. V lost 5 bases to trimming and J lost 3 bases; unmatched junction nucleotides: 7. The germline V gene encodes CDR1 SGHNT and CDR2 YENEEA. The CDR3 DNA sequence: TGTGCCAGCAGCCCTGAGGGCGGGGGGGACACCGGGGAGCTGTTTTTT. Translation: CASSPEGGGDTGELFF.

The CDR3 protein is CASSSLLTSGGRGGTGELFF. The CDR3 DNA is TGTGCCAGCAGCTCTTTACTGACTAGCGGGGGCCGAGGCGGAACCGGGGAGCTGTTTTTT. The chain employs TRBV11-3 and TRBJ2-2; 12 nucleotides agree with TRBD2. CDR1 is SGHNT, CDR2 YENEEA, per germline. The CDR3 contains 20 residues. After removal of 4 bases from V and 5 bases from J, the junction contained 17 bases not matched to a gene.

This clone came up a few times. This chain joins TRBV6-2 or TRBV6-3 and TRBJ2-7, with D perhaps TRBD2 (6 bases). The CDR3 has 13 residues. The germline V gene encodes CDR1 MNHEY and CDR2 SVGEGT. V was shortened by 6 bases and J by 7 bases, with 16 bases between the two germline ends. The CDR3 region is CASSPSDAGEQYF. Here the CDR3 DNA reads TGTGCCAGCAGCCCTTCAGATGCGGGGGAGCAGTACTTC.

The rearrangement uses TRBV6-5 and TRBJ1-6; tentative D call: TRBD1 (6 bases). The germline V and J ends were trimmed by 6 bases and 7 bases, with 16 bases remaining between them. From germline, CDR1 is MNHEY and CDR2 SVGAGI. The CDR3 length is 15 residues. The CDR3 DNA is TGTGCCAGCAGGCCACCACAGGGCACCAATTCACCCCTCCACTTT. It translates to CASRPPQGTNSPLHF.

The V and J genes are TRBV7-2 and TRBJ2-2; D remains ambiguous. Trimming took off 1 base at V and 2 bases at J, with 8 bases between the two ends. CDR1 SGHTA and CDR2 FQGNSA come from the germline V gene. The CDR3 runs 15 residues. The CDR3 protein is CASSLGPLNTGELFF. Written as DNA, the CDR3 is TGTGCCAGCAGCTTAGGTCCACTTAACACCGGGGAGCTGTTTTTT.

This clone was detected a few times. V usage is TRBV9 and J usage is TRBJ2-1; the D gene is possibly TRBD1 (6 bases). CDR1 and CDR2 from the germline V gene are SGDLS and YYNGEE. This CDR3 region has 16 residues. V was pared by 0 bases and J by 5 bases, with 15 bases between. The CDR3 reads CASSVGNHRENNEQFF. CDR3 DNA: TGTGCCAGCAGCGTAGGGAATCACAGGGAAAACAATGAGCAGTTCTTC.

This clone was counted a single time. V usage is TRBV7-9 and J usage is TRBJ1-2; D gene unclear. The CDR3 runs to 14 residues. Trimming cost V 1 base and J 12 bases, with 18 bases left between them. Germline V gene data show CDR1 as SEHNR and CDR2 as FQNEAQ (reference sequence). The CDR3 DNA follows: TGTGCCAGCAGCTTAGGAGTGGTAGAGGGCTCGGACACCTTC. Translating it yields CASSLGVVEGSDTF.

The chain carries TRBV7-6 and TRBJ2-3, with 7 bases lining up with TRBD1. This CDR3 has 16 amino acids. After removal of 0 bases from V and 2 bases from J, the junction contained 5 bases not matched to a gene. In germline, CDR1 is SGHVS, CDR2 FNYEAQ. The CDR3 nucleotides read TGTGCCAGCAGCTTAGCGTTGGGACAGCCCACAGATACGCAGTATTTT. Amino acid sequence: CASSLALGQPTDTQYF.

CDR3 DNA sequence: TGTGCCAGCAGCCGGCGTCATGGAGCGGGGGGGTACAATGAGCAGTTCTTC. Protein product: CASSRRHGAGGYNEQFF. The V gene is TRBV14, the J gene TRBJ2-1; 10 bases map to TRBD2. This CDR3 contains 17 residues. The junction had 10 bases not matched to a gene; V was cut back by 4 bases and J by 4 bases. Looked up from germline, CDR1 is SGHDN and CDR2 is FVKESK.

This clone was counted a few times. The CDR3 loop reads CASSQDSNRGAGNTIYF. The CDR3 coding sequence is TGCGCCAGCAGCCAAGACTCCAACAGGGGTGCTGGAAACACCATATATTTT. The genes are TRBV4-1 and TRBJ1-3, with 7 bases that match TRBD1. Germline values: CDR1 MGHRA, CDR2 YSYEKL. There are 17 residues in the CDR3. Trimming cost V 0 bases and J 2 bases; bases outside gene matches: 7.

V gene TRBV14 combines with J gene TRBJ2-7, with unresolved D. The V end was cut by 3 bases, the J end by 4 bases, with 10 bases between. The CDR3 runs 13 residues. Per the germline V gene, CDR1 is SGHDN and CDR2 is FVKESK. The CDR3 spells CASSHQFAYEQYF. CDR3 DNA sequence: TGTGCCAGCAGCCACCAGTTTGCTTACGAGCAGTACTTC.

This clone showed up just a few times. CDR3 region: CASSGQLGGTDTQYF. For the CDR3, the DNA is TGTGCCAGCAGCGGACAGTTGGGTGGCACAGATACGCAGTATTTT. The genes are TRBV6-5 and TRBJ2-3; D perhaps matches TRBD1 (6 bases). In germline, CDR1 is MNHEY, CDR2 SVGAGI. The CDR3 has 15 amino acids. Trimming shortened V by 6 bases and J by 1 base, and 14 bases separated the two germline ends.